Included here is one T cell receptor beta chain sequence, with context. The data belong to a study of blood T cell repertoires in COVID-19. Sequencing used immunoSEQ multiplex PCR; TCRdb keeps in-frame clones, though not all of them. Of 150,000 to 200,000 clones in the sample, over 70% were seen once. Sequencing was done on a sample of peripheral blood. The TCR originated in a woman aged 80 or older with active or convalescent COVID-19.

The DNA of the CDR3 is TGCGCCAGCAGCCACGAGCCCGGTAGCTCCTACGAGCAGTACTTC. It encodes CASSHEPGSSYEQYF. The chain employs TRBV4-1 and TRBJ2-7; no firm D call. The CDR3 sequence is 15 residues long. Trimming left V 3 bases short and J 0 bases short, with 12 bases between. Per the germline V gene, CDR1 is MGHRA and CDR2 is YSYEKL.